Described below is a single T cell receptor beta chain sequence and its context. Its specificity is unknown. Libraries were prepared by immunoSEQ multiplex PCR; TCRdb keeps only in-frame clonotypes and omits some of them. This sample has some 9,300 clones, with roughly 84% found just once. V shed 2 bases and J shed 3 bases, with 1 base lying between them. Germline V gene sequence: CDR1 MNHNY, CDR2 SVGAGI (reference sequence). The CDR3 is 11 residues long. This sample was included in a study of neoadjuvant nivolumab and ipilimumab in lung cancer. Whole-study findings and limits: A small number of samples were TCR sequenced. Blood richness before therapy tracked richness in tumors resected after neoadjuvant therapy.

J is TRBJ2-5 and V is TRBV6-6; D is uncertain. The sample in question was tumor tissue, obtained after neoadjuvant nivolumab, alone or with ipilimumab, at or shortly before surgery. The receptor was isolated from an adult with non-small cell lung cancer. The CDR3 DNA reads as TGTGCCAGCAGTTACGAAGAGACCCAGTACTTC. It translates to CASSYEETQYF.